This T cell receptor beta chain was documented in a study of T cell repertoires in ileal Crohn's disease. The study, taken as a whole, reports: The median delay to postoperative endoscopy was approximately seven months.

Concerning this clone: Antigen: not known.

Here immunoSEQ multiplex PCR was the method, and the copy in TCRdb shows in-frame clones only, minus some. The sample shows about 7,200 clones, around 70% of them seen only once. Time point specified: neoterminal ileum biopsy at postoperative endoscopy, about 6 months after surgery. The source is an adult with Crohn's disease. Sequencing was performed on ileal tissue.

CDR3 residues: CAWSPRAGLHEAFF. Here the CDR3 DNA reads TGTGCCTGGAGTCCCCGGGCGGGTCTTCATGAAGCTTTCTTT. The genes are TRBV30 and TRBJ1-1; D gene unclear. This CDR3 contains 14 residues. V shed 2 bases and J shed 7 bases, with 17 bases lying between them. CDR1 is GTSNPN and CDR2 is SVGIG in the germline V gene (reference sequence).